These 20 T cell receptor beta chains were all obtained from the same sample, sequenced in a study of T cells after yellow fever vaccination. TCRdb reprocessed the 5' RACE reads with MiXCR, giving one entry per CDR3 protein. The data hold more than 300,000 distinct CDR3 sequences, with about 6.6% observed a single time. The sequencing used PBMCs, collected roughly 45 days after the first yellow fever vaccination. The receptors derive from a man between 18 and 35 years old who received the YFV17D yellow fever vaccine.

This clonotype has a count of ten or more. The chain links TRBV27 to TRBJ2-1, with 7 bases aligning to TRBD2. The CDR3 runs 14 residues. The J segment lost 2 bases and the V segment lost 8 bases, leaving 6 bases of the junction unmatched. From germline, CDR1 is MNHEY and CDR2 SMNVEV (reference sequence). CDR3 protein: CASCPGLPYNEQFF. In DNA form, the CDR3 reads TGTGCCAGCTGCCCGGGACTACCCTACAATGAGCAGTTCTTC.

The genes are TRBV3-1 and TRBJ2-1; 13 positions match TRBD2. This CDR3 contains 16 residues. Germline V CDR1 and CDR2: LGHDT, YNNKEL (reference sequence). V trimming: 4 bases; J trimming: 3 bases; junction bases outside the gene matches: 3. The CDR3 is CASSPRTSGGYNEQFF. CDR3 bases: TGTGCCAGCAGCCCACGGACTAGCGGGGGCTACAATGAGCAGTTCTTC.

The rearrangement links TRBV20-1 to TRBJ2-7, with TRBD1 as a possible D gene (6 bases). The CDR3 spans 14 residues. Trimming took 6 bases from V and 0 from J, leaving 15 bases between them. The germline CDR1 and CDR2 sequences are DFQATT and SNEGSKA (reference sequence). The CDR3 nucleotides are TGCAGTGCATTTCGACAGGACAACTCCTACGAGCAGTACGTC. Amino acids: CSAFRQDNSYEQYV.

On this clonotype: One end of the junction fails to match germline, which may point to a read error. The chain links TRBV7-9 to TRBJ1-2; D not resolved. Germline V CDR1 and CDR2: SEHNR, FQNEAQ (reference sequence). CDR3 length: 14 amino acids. This CDR3 is CASSLPGSDYSYTF. The CDR3 DNA follows: TGTGCCAGCAGCTTACCCGGGTCGGACTATAGCTACACCTTC.

A few counts support this clonotype. The CDR3, as DNA: TGCAGTGCCGTACCGGGACATGCTAGCACAGATACGCAGTATTTT. Translation gives CSAVPGHASTDTQYF. J is TRBJ2-3 and V is TRBV20-1, with D perhaps TRBD1 (6 bases). The V gene's germline CDR1 is DFQATT and CDR2 SNEGSKA (reference sequence). This CDR3 spans 15 amino acids. V lost 6 bases to trimming and J lost 0 bases, with 16 bases between them.

The V and J genes are TRBV6-2 or TRBV6-3 and TRBJ2-7, with D perhaps TRBD1 (6 bases). CDR3 size: 13 residues. Germline assignment: CDR1 MNHEY and CDR2 SVGEGT. The V end was cut by 3 bases, the J end by 3 bases, with 9 bases between. The CDR3 sequence is CASSYADSYEQYV. The CDR3 DNA sequence: TGTGCCAGCAGTTATGCGGACAGCTACGAGCAGTACGTC.

The table lists this clonotype with a few counts. The CDR3 DNA follows: TGTGCTAGTGGCCCCAAAAGGGCCGGGGAGCTGTTTTTT. The encoded protein is CASGPKRAGELFF. This rearrangement joins TRBV12-5 to TRBJ2-2, with no clear D. This CDR3 has 13 residues. In germline, CDR1 is LGHNT, CDR2 FRNRAP. Trimming shortened V by 6 bases and J by 6 bases, and 11 bases separated the two germline ends. Filled out from reference TRBV12-5 and TRBJ2-2, the complete variable domain reads DARVTQTPRHKVTEMGQEVTMRCQPILGHNTVFWYRQTMMQGLELLAYFRNRAPLDDSGMPKDRFSAEMPDATLATLKIQPSEPRDSAVYFCASGPKRAGELFFGEGSRLTVL.

This clonotype showed up just a few times. This chain links TRBV9 with TRBJ2-3; 8 bases line up with TRBD1. Germline V gene data show CDR1 as SGDLS and CDR2 as YYNGEE. CDR3 length: 14 residues. The ends lost 4 bases at V and 2 bases at J; junction bases unmatched: 3. DNA for the CDR3: TGTGCCAGCAGCAGGGACAGGCTCACAGATACGCAGTATTTT. Translation gives CASSRDRLTDTQYF.

J is TRBJ2-1 and V is TRBV4-1, with TRBD2 matching over 10 bases. The junction had 4 bases not matched to a gene; V was cut back by 4 bases and J by 4 bases. The length of the CDR3 is 15 residues. The V gene's germline CDR1 is MGHRA and CDR2 YSYEKL. The CDR3 nucleotides read TGCGCCAGCAGCCGAACTAGCGGGGTTTACAATGAGCAGTTCTTC. Translated, it gives CASSRTSGVYNEQFF.

This clonotype came up a few times. The chain combines TRBV20-1 with TRBJ2-7; perhaps TRBD1 as D (6 bases). Germline V gene lookup returns CDR1 DFQATT and CDR2 SNEGSKA (reference sequence). This CDR3 is 13 amino acids long. Trimming pared 0 bases from V and 3 bases from J, leaving 9 bases between. The CDR3 bases are TGCAGTGCTAGAGAACAGGGAGACTACGAGCAGTACGTC. This gives the protein CSAREQGDYEQYV.

The V call is TRBV5-6, the J call TRBJ1-5; D is ambiguous. The CDR3 has 17 residues. Germline V lookup: CDR1 SGHDT, CDR2 YYEEEE. V lost 0 bases and J 4 bases, leaving 17 bases between the germline ends. The CDR3 nucleotides read TGTGCCAGCAGCTTGGCCGGGAGAGACTACCGAAATCAGCCCCAGCATTTT. Protein: CASSLAGRDYRNQPQHF.

The chain combines TRBV5-1 with TRBJ2-7; D possibly corresponds to TRBD1 (5 bases). The CDR3 runs to 13 residues. Germline values: CDR1 SGHRS, CDR2 YFSETQ. Trimming left V 4 bases short and J 3 bases short, with 11 bases between. The CDR3 sequence: CASSTGQGYEQYF. The CDR3 coding sequence is TGCGCCAGCAGCACGGGCCAGGGCTACGAGCAGTACTTC.

This clonotype was seen a few times. The chain uses TRBV10-3 and TRBJ2-5, with D perhaps TRBD1 (5 bases). This CDR3 comprises 14 residues. Germline V lookup: CDR1 ENHRY, CDR2 SYGVKD. V lost 2 bases to trimming and J lost 7 bases, with 14 bases between them. The CDR3 coding sequence is TGTGCCATCAGTGAGCTGGCTGGTCAGGGGACCCAGTACTTC. Its translation: CAISELAGQGTQYF.

The rearrangement joins TRBV5-1 to TRBJ2-1, with 8 positions matching TRBD1. The CDR3 contains 15 residues. Germline V gene data show CDR1 as SGHRS and CDR2 as YFSETQ. The V segment lost 4 bases and the J segment 7 bases; nucleotides outside the gene matches: 10. The CDR3 reads CASSGGQGVTNEQFF. CDR3 nucleotide sequence: TGCGCCAGCAGCGGAGGACAGGGCGTGACGAATGAGCAGTTCTTC.

The rearrangement links TRBV6-2 or TRBV6-3 to TRBJ2-7; D ambiguous. The CDR3 is 10 residues long. V lost 5 bases to trimming and J lost 4 bases, with 3 bases between them. CDR1 and CDR2 (germline): MNHEY, SVGEGT. CDR3 nucleotide sequence: TGTGCCAGCAGTCATTACGAGCAGTACGTC. Its protein product is CASSHYEQYV.

The chain recombines TRBV12-3 or TRBV12-4 with TRBJ2-2, with D maybe TRBD1 (6 bases). Trimming pared 0 bases from V and 5 bases from J, leaving 19 bases between. This CDR3 is built from 18 residues. CDR3 nucleotides: TGTGCCAGCAGTTTAGCCCTGATGCCGACAGGCCAGACCGGGGAGCTGTTTTTT. Translating it yields CASSLALMPTGQTGELFF.

This clonotype was counted between two and nine times. This sequence joins TRBV3-1 and TRBJ2-2; D is perhaps TRBD1 (6 bases). The germline V and J ends were trimmed by 4 bases and 0 bases, with 15 bases remaining between them. The germline V gene encodes CDR1 LGHDT and CDR2 YNNKEL (reference sequence). This CDR3 is built from 17 residues. The CDR3: CASSLRGYSPNTGELFF. In DNA, the CDR3 is TGTGCCAGCAGCCTTAGGGGGTACTCTCCGAACACCGGGGAGCTGTTTTTT.

The chain combines TRBV29-1 with TRBJ2-1; 11 nucleotides match TRBD1. V dropped 7 bases and J dropped 3; count of bases not matched to a gene: 14. The CDR3 is 17 amino acids. Germline V CDR1 and CDR2: SQVTM, ANQGSEA. The CDR3 DNA follows: TGCAGCGCCTCCGGGACAGGGGGATTAACCCTCTACAATGAGCAGTTCTTC. It encodes CSASGTGGLTLYNEQFF.

The chain has TRBV20-1 and TRBJ2-1, with D uncertain. Germline V CDR1 and CDR2: DFQATT, SNEGSKA (reference sequence). CDR3 length equals 13 residues. Trimming took 6 bases from V and 3 from J, leaving 12 bases between them. The CDR3 reads CSAPNPDYNEQFF. The CDR3 nucleotides are TGCAGTGCGCCGAACCCCGACTACAATGAGCAGTTCTTC.

This clonotype was counted many times. The chain joins TRBV5-1 to TRBJ2-5, with 10 bases that match TRBD2. The CDR3 has 15 residues. J was trimmed by 5 bases and V by 0 bases; bases with no gene match: 4. Germline V lookup: CDR1 SGHRS, CDR2 YFSETQ. CDR3 protein: CASSLAVAGGETQYF. In DNA form, the CDR3 reads TGCGCCAGCAGCTTGGCGGTAGCGGGAGGTGAGACCCAGTACTTC. The variable domain in full, with the rest retrieved from reference TRBV5-1 and TRBJ2-5, is KAGVTQTPRYLIKTRGQQVTLSCSPISGHRSVSWYQQTPGQGLQFLFEYFSETQRNKGNFPGRFSGRQFSNSRSEMNVSTLELGDSALYLCASSLAVAGGETQYFGPGTRLLVL.